Presented here are 25 T cell receptor beta chains from one specimen sequenced in a study of T cells after yellow fever vaccination (dated by TCRdb to the late 2010s). The treatment or condition label corresponds to: live attenuated yellow fever vaccine strain. The method was 5' RACE. TCRdb records Illumina NovaSeq 6000 as the sequencer. TCRdb redid the processing of the public reads, applying fastp at Q25 and MiXCR, and retained in-frame beta chains. Rows with one shared CDR3 protein collapse into an entry with the most common genes and DNA. This sample is represented by about 340,000 distinct CDR3 sequences; about 12% of them were singletons. Of the sample, 2.5% to 4% falls within the top ten clones. The sample here was CD4+ T cells sorted from PBMCs, taken 15 days after the yellow fever booster vaccination. The receptors stem from a man aged 18 to 29 who received the YFV17D yellow fever vaccine.

This clonotype was detected only a few times. V is TRBV20-1 and J is TRBJ1-1; 7 bases match TRBD1. Germline V lookup: CDR1 DFQATT, CDR2 SNEGSKA (reference sequence). V gave up 4 bases and J gave up 6 bases; unmatched junction bases: 8. The CDR3 is 13 residues long. CDR3 amino acids: CSAKQGGVPEAFF. The DNA for the CDR3 is TGCAGTGCTAAGCAGGGGGGCGTCCCTGAAGCTTTCTTT.

The chain joins TRBV6-1 to TRBJ2-5; 10 bases map to TRBD2. Trimming at V came to 0 bases and at J to 5 bases, leaving 3 bases not matched to a gene. The CDR3 spans 15 residues. CDR1 is MNHNS and CDR2 is SASEGT in the germline V gene. CDR3 DNA: TGTGCCAGCAGTGAAGCCACTAGCGGGGCGGAGACCCAGTACTTC. Translation: CASSEATSGAETQYF.

This chain connects TRBV20-1 to TRBJ2-5; D remains unclear. The germline gives CDR1 DFQATT, CDR2 SNEGSKA (reference sequence). V shed 6 bases and J shed 2 bases, with 10 bases lying between them. This CDR3 comprises 12 residues. CDR3 DNA: TGCAGTGCCAGATTCGCACAAGAGACCCAGTACTTC. Translation: CSARFAQETQYF.

This chain joins TRBV24-1 and TRBJ2-5; D unclear. V dropped 3 bases and J dropped 1 base, with 8 bases sitting between them. The CDR3 is 14 residues long. Germline V gene data show CDR1 as KGHDR and CDR2 as SFDVKD. The CDR3 protein is CATSDPRIQETQYF. CDR3 DNA: TGTGCCACCAGTGATCCTCGGATCCAAGAGACCCAGTACTTC.

This clonotype was counted ten times or more. The gene calls are TRBV3-1 and TRBJ2-3, with 10 positions matching TRBD2. Germline lookup yields CDR1 LGHDT and CDR2 YNNKEL (reference sequence). The CDR3 consists of 16 residues. Germline trimming cut 1 base from V and 8 bases from J; bases unmatched to any gene: 9. This chain's CDR3 is CASSQGVSGGAGTQYF. CDR3 DNA sequence: TGTGCCAGCAGCCAAGGGGTCAGCGGGGGGGCCGGTACGCAGTATTTT.

The chain uses TRBV7-6 and TRBJ1-2; D gene unclear. There are 17 residues in the CDR3. V was shortened by 5 bases and J by 7 bases, with 26 bases between the two germline ends. The germline CDR1 and CDR2 sequences are SGHVS and FNYEAQ. The CDR3 bases are TGTGCCAGCAGCCCCCGAACGGCCCAAGTCCCCTATCGTGGCTACACCTTC. This encodes CASSPRTAQVPYRGYTF.

V and J are TRBV2 and TRBJ2-1; D is possibly TRBD1 or TRBD2 (6 bases each). The CDR3 length is 12 residues. Germline values: CDR1 SNHLY, CDR2 FYNNEI. V lost 9 bases, J lost 11 bases, and 17 bases lay in between. The CDR3 loop reads CASRRDKVKQFF. In DNA, the CDR3 is TGTGCCAGTCGGAGGGACAAGGTGAAGCAGTTCTTC.

The chain employs TRBV10-3 and TRBJ2-1, with D hard to call. The CDR3 is 12 residues long. Germline assignment: CDR1 ENHRY and CDR2 SYGVKD. The ends were cut back, 6 bases at V and 3 bases at J, with 6 bases in the middle. As DNA, the CDR3 is TGTGCCATCAGGGGGTACTACAATGAGCAGTTCTTC. Its translation: CAIRGYYNEQFF.

This rearrangement joins TRBV4-2 to TRBJ1-5; TRBD1 matches at 12 bases. Losses at the gene ends were 1 base for V and 6 bases for J; bases not matched to a gene: 7. The CDR3 sequence is 17 residues long. Germline CDR1 reads LGHNA; CDR2 reads YNFKEQ. The CDR3, as DNA: TGTGCCAGCAGCCAAGGTCCGGGACAGGGGGCCTCTCAGCCCCAGCATTTT. It codes for CASSQGPGQGASQPQHF.

The chain has TRBV7-9 and TRBJ2-2; 10 positions agree with TRBD2. The CDR3 is 14 residues long. V lost 9 bases, J lost 0 bases, and 1 base stayed unmatched. CDR1 is SEHNR and CDR2 is FQNEAQ in the germline V gene (reference sequence). CDR3 sequence reads: CARSGGANTGELFF. The CDR3 nucleotides are TGTGCCAGAAGCGGGGGGGCGAACACCGGGGAGCTGTTTTTT.

This clonotype turned up a few times. The chain carries TRBV6-1 and TRBJ1-5; D remains ambiguous. The CDR3 is 13 residues long. Germline values: CDR1 MNHNS, CDR2 SASEGT. With 10 bases removed from V and 11 bases from J, the gap between germline ends came to 21 bases. In DNA form, the CDR3 reads TGTGCCATCAAATACAGCAGCTGGGGTGCCCAGCATTTT. Its translation: CAIKYSSWGAQHF.

The sample holds a few counts of this clonotype. The rearrangement joins TRBV18 to TRBJ1-4; 7 nucleotides match TRBD1. V was clipped by 5 bases and J by 8 bases; unmatched bases: 8. Germline V gives CDR1 KGHSH, CDR2 LQKENI. This CDR3 region has 14 residues. CDR3 protein: CASSARGTEEKLFF. In DNA form, the CDR3 reads TGTGCCAGCTCAGCAAGGGGGACAGAGGAAAAACTGTTTTTT.

This chain connects TRBV27 to TRBJ1-5; TRBD1 is a possible D gene (5 bases). Trimming took off 6 bases at V and 2 bases at J, with 14 bases between the two ends. The germline V gene encodes CDR1 MNHEY and CDR2 SMNVEV (reference sequence). CDR3 length: 15 amino acids. DNA of the CDR3: TGTGCCAGCAGCTTGGGGACTTTAGGCAATCAGCCCCAGCATTTT. This translates into CASSLGTLGNQPQHF.

V is TRBV29-1 and J is TRBJ2-2; the D is unclear. The V and J ends lost 4 bases and 0 bases respectively, with 9 bases between them. This CDR3 is 14 amino acids long. Germline-derived CDR1 and CDR2 are SQVTM and ANQGSEA. The CDR3 nucleotides are TGCAGCGTTGGGGTCAGCTCGAACACCGGGGAGCTGTTTTTT. Translating gives CSVGVSSNTGELFF.

This clonotype was seen repeatedly, ten times or more. The rearrangement links TRBV4-2 to TRBJ2-7; 9 bases are a match to TRBD1. Germline V gene lookup returns CDR1 LGHNA and CDR2 YNFKEQ. V lost 2 bases, J lost 2 bases, and 7 bases stayed unmatched. The CDR3 loop spans 16 amino acids. This CDR3 reads CASSQRTGAVTYEQYF. The CDR3, as DNA: TGTGCCAGCAGCCAAAGGACAGGGGCTGTCACCTACGAGCAGTACTTC.

This clonotype has at least ten counts. The CDR3 loop is CASSPTGGGQPQHF. CDR3 coding DNA: TGTGCCAGCAGCCCGACAGGGGGCGGTCAGCCCCAGCATTTT. V is TRBV4-2 and J is TRBJ1-5; TRBD1 matches at 10 bases. Trimming took 4 bases from V and 6 from J; bases not matched to a gene: 3. Germline V gene sequence: CDR1 LGHNA, CDR2 YNFKEQ. The length of the CDR3 is 14 residues.

This clonotype has a handful of counts. CDR3 protein: CASSLVGTGAYQPQHF. The DNA for the CDR3 is TGTGCCAGCAGCCTAGTCGGGACAGGGGCATACCAGCCCCAGCATTTT. The chain carries TRBV7-2 and TRBJ1-5; 10 positions agree with TRBD1. Germline V gene sequence: CDR1 SGHTA, CDR2 FQGNSA. V gave up 5 bases and J gave up 7 bases; unmatched junction bases: 11. The CDR3 length is 16 residues.

This clonotype has ten or more counts. The chain links TRBV15 to TRBJ2-3; the D is unclear. V was cut by 1 base and J by 6 bases, with 11 bases left in between. The CDR3 loop spans 14 amino acids. Germline-derived CDR1 and CDR2 are LNHNV and YYDKDF (reference sequence). CDR3: CATSRGNGLDTQYF. CDR3 in DNA: TGTGCCACCAGCAGAGGGAACGGGCTGGATACGCAGTATTTT.

This chain links TRBV20-1 with TRBJ1-5, with D possibly being TRBD1 (6 bases). Germline CDR1 DFQATT, CDR2 SNEGSKA (reference sequence). Trimming pared 6 bases from V and 0 bases from J, leaving 15 bases between. The CDR3 is 15 amino acids. The CDR3 sequence: CSATRGHVSNQPQHF. In DNA, the CDR3 is TGCAGTGCCACTCGGGGACATGTTAGCAATCAGCCCCAGCATTTT.

In its sample, this clonotype was seen a few times. This chain links TRBV11-2 with TRBJ2-7; D may match TRBD1 or TRBD2 (5 bases each). CDR3 length: 13 amino acids. Germline CDR1 and CDR2: SGHAT and FQNNGV. Trimming shortened V by 1 base and J by 6 bases, and 10 bases separated the two germline ends. The CDR3 DNA sequence: TGTGCCAGCAGCTTAGGATGGGGGTCCGAGCAGTACGTC. Its translation: CASSLGWGSEQYV.

This clonotype has only a few counts. The J gene is TRBJ1-5, the V gene TRBV20-1; D call uncertain. The germline gives CDR1 DFQATT, CDR2 SNEGSKA (reference sequence). The ends were cut back, 7 bases at V and 3 bases at J, with 10 bases in the middle. The CDR3 totals 12 residues. The CDR3, as DNA: TGCAGTGTTGAGGGTACCAATCAGCCCCAGCATTTT. The encoded protein is CSVEGTNQPQHF.

This clonotype was seen more than once but under ten times. This chain links TRBV3-1 with TRBJ1-4, with D possibly being TRBD1 (6 bases). V lost 4 bases and J 8 bases, leaving 14 bases between the germline ends. This CDR3 has 14 amino acids. Germline CDR1 is LGHDT and CDR2 is YNNKEL (reference sequence). The CDR3 here is CASSPGTFAEKLFF. For the CDR3, the DNA is TGTGCCAGCAGCCCCGGGACATTTGCCGAAAAACTGTTTTTT.

A few counts support this clonotype. The chain employs TRBV12-3 or TRBV12-4 and TRBJ2-2; TRBD2 is a possible D gene (5 bases). The CDR3 loop spans 13 amino acids. The ends were cut back, 6 bases at V and 8 bases at J, with 13 bases in the middle. This CDR3 reads CASSPQLAGELFF. In nucleotides, the CDR3 is TGTGCCAGCAGCCCACAGTTAGCGGGGGAGCTGTTTTTT.

The chain uses TRBV7-9 and TRBJ2-3; D unresolved. This CDR3 contains 17 residues. Germline V gene sequence: CDR1 SEHNR, CDR2 FQNEAQ (reference sequence). V lost 2 bases and J lost 1, with 16 bases in between. This CDR3 is CASSLPHGVPGTDTQYF. The CDR3 region has the DNA TGTGCCAGCAGCTTACCTCATGGGGTGCCTGGCACAGATACGCAGTATTTT.

This clonotype turned up a few times. The chain links TRBV20-1 to TRBJ2-3; the match to TRBD1 covers 10 bases. V dropped 3 bases and J dropped 4; count of bases not matched to a gene: 4. The CDR3 spans 14 residues. Germline V gene sequence: CDR1 DFQATT, CDR2 SNEGSKA (reference sequence). The CDR3 coding sequence is TGCAGTGCTAGGCGGACAGGGGGTTCAGATACGCAGTATTTT. Translation gives CSARRTGGSDTQYF.